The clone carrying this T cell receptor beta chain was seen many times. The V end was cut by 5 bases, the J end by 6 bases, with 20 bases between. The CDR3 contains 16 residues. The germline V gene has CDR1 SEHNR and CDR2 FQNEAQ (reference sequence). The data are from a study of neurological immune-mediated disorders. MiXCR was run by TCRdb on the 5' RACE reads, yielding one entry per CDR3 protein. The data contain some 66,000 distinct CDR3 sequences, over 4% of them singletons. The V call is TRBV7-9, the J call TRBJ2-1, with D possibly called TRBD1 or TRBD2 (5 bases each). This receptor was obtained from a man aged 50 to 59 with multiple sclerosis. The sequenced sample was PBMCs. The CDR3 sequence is CASSPLGTPAPNEQFF. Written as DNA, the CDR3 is TGTGCCAGCAGCCCACTAGGGACCCCAGCACCCAATGAGCAGTTCTTC. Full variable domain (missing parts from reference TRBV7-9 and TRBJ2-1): DTGVSQNPRHKITKRGQNVTFRCDPISEHNRLYWYRQTLGQGPEFLTYFQNEAQLEKSRLLSDRFSAERPKGSFSTLEIQRTEQGDSAMYLCASSPLGTPAPNEQFFGPGTRLTVL.